Presented here are 9 T cell receptor beta chains from one specimen sequenced in a study of multiple sclerosis patients with progressive multifocal leukoencephalopathy. Time point given: time of PML onset. TCRdb's copy holds only in-frame clones and misses some; the assay was immunoSEQ multiplex PCR. The sample yields tens of thousands of clones, around 83% seen once. The sequencing used PBMCs, collected from a patient treated with natalizumab. Source of these receptors: a woman between 25 and 40 years old with progressive multifocal leukoencephalopathy.

Written as DNA, the CDR3 is TGTGCCAGCAGCTTAAGCCACCGGACAGATACGCAGTATTTT. Translation: CASSLSHRTDTQYF. V is TRBV7-2 and J is TRBJ2-3; D is unclear. This CDR3 region has 14 residues. CDR1 SGHTA and CDR2 FQGNSA come from the germline V gene. V lost 2 bases to trimming and J lost 3 bases, with 9 bases between them.

This chain uses TRBV5-4 with TRBJ2-2; D is perhaps TRBD1 (5 bases). This CDR3 spans 14 amino acids. Looked up from germline, CDR1 is SGHNT and CDR2 is YYREEE (reference sequence). V shed 2 bases and J shed 6 bases, with 11 bases lying between them. CDR3 amino acids: CASSLNAGSGELFF. The CDR3 coding sequence is TGTGCCAGCAGCTTAAATGCAGGGTCCGGGGAGCTGTTTTTT.

This sequence joins TRBV5-1 and TRBJ1-1; the match to TRBD1 covers 9 bases. The germline V gene has CDR1 SGHRS and CDR2 YFSETQ. The CDR3 runs to 13 residues. V dropped 3 bases and J dropped 4; count of bases not matched to a gene: 1. The CDR3 spells CASSWDRVTEAFF. In DNA form, the CDR3 reads TGCGCCAGCAGCTGGGACAGGGTCACTGAAGCTTTCTTT.

The CDR3 DNA follows: TGCGCCAGCAGCTTGGTAGTAGGGGAGCCGGGCACCGGGGAGCTGTTTTTT. Translating gives CASSLVVGEPGTGELFF. The V and J genes are TRBV5-1 and TRBJ2-2, with D perhaps assigned TRBD1 or TRBD2 (5 bases each). V shed 0 bases and J shed 4 bases, with 16 bases lying between them. The CDR3 is 17 amino acids. Germline CDR1 and CDR2: SGHRS and YFSETQ.

The chain is built from TRBV5-4 and TRBJ2-7; D perhaps matches TRBD2 (7 bases). The germline V gene has CDR1 SGHNT and CDR2 YYREEE (reference sequence). The V gene lost 4 bases and the J gene lost 6 bases, with 14 bases spanning the gap. The CDR3 runs 13 residues. The DNA for the CDR3 is TGTGCCAGCAGCCCGGGGGGCCGCACCGAGCAGTACTTC. The encoded protein is CASSPGGRTEQYF.

This chain joins TRBV12-5 and TRBJ2-5; TRBD2 agrees at 8 bases. Germline values: CDR1 LGHNT, CDR2 FRNRAP. V was pared by 6 bases and J by 5 bases, with 11 bases of the junction left unmatched. CDR3 length equals 15 residues. As DNA, the CDR3 is TGTGCTAGTGGACACGATAGCGGGGTTCACGAGACCCAGTACTTC. This sequence encodes CASGHDSGVHETQYF.

The chain is built from TRBV27 and TRBJ1-1, with 7 bases matching TRBD1. V was clipped by 7 bases and J by 2 bases; unmatched bases: 19. The CDR3 spans 18 residues. The germline CDR1 and CDR2 sequences are MNHEY and SMNVEV (reference sequence). CDR3: CASTRKPDWGQPNTEAFF. As DNA, the CDR3 is TGTGCCAGCACCCGCAAGCCCGACTGGGGACAGCCCAACACTGAAGCTTTCTTT.

The J gene is TRBJ1-1, the V gene TRBV15; D not certain. The CDR3 is 17 residues long. Germline assignment: CDR1 LNHNV and CDR2 YYDKDF (reference sequence). V shed 0 bases and J shed 1 base, with 15 bases lying between them. The CDR3 coding sequence is TGTGCCACCAGCAGAGATCGGGTCCGGCGGGGGAACACTGAAGCTTTCTTT. Encoded protein: CATSRDRVRRGNTEAFF.

The chain joins TRBV5-1 to TRBJ1-4; D unclear. The CDR3 covers 13 residues. CDR1 SGHRS and CDR2 YFSETQ come from the germline V gene. Between the trimmed V and J ends, which lost 1 base and 5 bases, there was a span of 6 bases. The CDR3: CASSLSGNEKLFF. CDR3 DNA sequence: TGCGCCAGCAGCTTGTCTGGGAATGAAAAACTGTTTTTT. The entire variable domain, with the rest obtained from reference TRBV5-1 and TRBJ1-4, is as follows: KAGVTQTPRYLIKTRGQQVTLSCSPISGHRSVSWYQQTPGQGLQFLFEYFSETQRNKGNFPGRFSGRQFSNSRSEMNVSTLELGDSALYLCASSLSGNEKLFFGSGTQLSVL.